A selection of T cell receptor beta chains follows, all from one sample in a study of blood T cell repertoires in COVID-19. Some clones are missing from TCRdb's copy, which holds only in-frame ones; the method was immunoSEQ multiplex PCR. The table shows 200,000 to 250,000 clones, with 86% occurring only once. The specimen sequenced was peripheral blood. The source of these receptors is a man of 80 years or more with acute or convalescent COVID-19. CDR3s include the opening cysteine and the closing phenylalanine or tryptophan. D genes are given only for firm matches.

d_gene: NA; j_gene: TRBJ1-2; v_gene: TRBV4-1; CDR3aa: CASSQENSGQNYGYTF
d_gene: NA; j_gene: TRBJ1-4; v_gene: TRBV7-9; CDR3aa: CASSSPRGKLFF
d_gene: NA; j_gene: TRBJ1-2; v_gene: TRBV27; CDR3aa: CASSRGNYGYTF
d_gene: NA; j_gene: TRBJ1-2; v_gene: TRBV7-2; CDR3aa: CASSLGGFGTYGYTF
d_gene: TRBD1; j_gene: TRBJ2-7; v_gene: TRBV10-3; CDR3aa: CAISEVRVGTAYEQYF
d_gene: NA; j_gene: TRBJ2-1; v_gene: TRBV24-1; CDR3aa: CATSDLYSLNNEQFF
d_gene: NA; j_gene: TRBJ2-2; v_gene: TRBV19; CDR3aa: CASSIGRAGELFF
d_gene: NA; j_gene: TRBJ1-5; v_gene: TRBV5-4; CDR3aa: CASSLQGTNQPQHF
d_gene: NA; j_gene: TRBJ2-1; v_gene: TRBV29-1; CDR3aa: CSVEGGQLYNEQFF
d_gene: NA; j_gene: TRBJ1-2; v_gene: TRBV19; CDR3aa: CASTPKRSDGYTF
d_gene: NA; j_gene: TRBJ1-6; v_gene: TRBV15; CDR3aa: CATSRDDAGYLHF
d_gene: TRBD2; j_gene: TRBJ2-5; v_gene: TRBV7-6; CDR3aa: CASSLGLAGAGETQYF
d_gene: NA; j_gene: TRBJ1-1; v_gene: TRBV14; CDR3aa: CASSPRVFRGEAFF
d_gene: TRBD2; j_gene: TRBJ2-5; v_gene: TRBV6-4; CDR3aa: CASFIAGGRHETQYF